This T cell receptor (beta chain) originates from a study of T cells in localized non-small cell lung cancer. Study-wide results and caveats: It was uninvolved adjacent lung that showed the highest T cell clonality, exceeding tumor. Prolonged overall survival went with higher T cell density in the blood. Turning up in adjacent lung were a median approximately 57 of the top 100 tumor clones.

Of note for this clone: Its antigen is not identified.

Libraries were prepared by immunoSEQ multiplex PCR; TCRdb keeps only in-frame clonotypes and omits some of them. The repertoire holds fewer than 20,000 clones, with around 87% as singletons. Trimming at V came to 4 bases and at J to 4 bases, leaving 1 base not matched to a gene. This CDR3 comprises 13 residues. Germline CDR1 MNHEY, CDR2 SMNVEV (reference sequence). The chain employs TRBV27 and TRBJ2-7; the match to TRBD2 covers 10 bases. This receptor was identified in a male donor older than 55 with stage II lung adenocarcinoma. The sample consisted of peripheral blood mononuclear cells, taken before any cancer treatment. This CDR3 reads CASSSSGGYEQYF. In nucleotides, the CDR3 is TGTGCCAGCAGTTCTAGCGGGGGTTACGAGCAGTACTTC.